This TCR beta chain was recovered during a study of control samples from healthy donors and cancer patients. TCRdb's copy holds only in-frame clones and misses some; the assay was immunoSEQ multiplex PCR. The sample comprises 75,000 to 95,000 clones, about 88% of which are singletons, and around 5.4% rests with the top ten. Germline values: CDR1 MGHRA, CDR2 YSYEKL. V was clipped by 4 bases and J by 0 bases, with 12 bases between them. This CDR3 has 15 residues. What was sequenced was blood. The V call is TRBV4-1, the J call TRBJ1-1; D is unresolved. The TCR comes from a woman in her fifties or sixties in good health. CDR3 DNA sequence: TGCGCCAGCAGCCCCTCGAGGAGCCTGAACACTGAAGCTTTCTTT. It translates to CASSPSRSLNTEAFF.